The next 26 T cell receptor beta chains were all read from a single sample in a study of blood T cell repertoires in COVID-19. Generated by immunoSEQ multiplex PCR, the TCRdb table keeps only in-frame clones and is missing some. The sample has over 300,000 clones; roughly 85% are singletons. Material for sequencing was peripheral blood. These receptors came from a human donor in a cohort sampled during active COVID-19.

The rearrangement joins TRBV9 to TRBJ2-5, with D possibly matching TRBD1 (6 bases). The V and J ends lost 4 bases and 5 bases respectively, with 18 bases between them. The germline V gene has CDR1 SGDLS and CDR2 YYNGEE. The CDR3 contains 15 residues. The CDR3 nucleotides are TGTGCCAGCAGCCCCAATCCTACAGGGTCGGAGACCCAGTACTTC. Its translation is CASSPNPTGSETQYF.

The CDR3: CASSRDNGYTF. Written as DNA, the CDR3 is TGCGCCAGCAGCCGGGACAATGGCTACACCTTC. This rearrangement joins TRBV10-2 to TRBJ1-2, with TRBD1 as a possible D gene (6 bases). Trimming cost V 6 bases and J 6 bases, with 8 bases left between them. CDR1 is WSHSY and CDR2 is SAAADI in the germline V gene. The length of the CDR3 is 11 residues.

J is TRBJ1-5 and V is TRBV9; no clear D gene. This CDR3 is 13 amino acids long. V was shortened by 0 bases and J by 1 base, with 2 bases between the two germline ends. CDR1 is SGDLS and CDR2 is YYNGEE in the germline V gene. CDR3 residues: CASSVVSNQPQHF. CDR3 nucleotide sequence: TGTGCCAGCAGCGTAGTAAGCAATCAGCCCCAGCATTTT.

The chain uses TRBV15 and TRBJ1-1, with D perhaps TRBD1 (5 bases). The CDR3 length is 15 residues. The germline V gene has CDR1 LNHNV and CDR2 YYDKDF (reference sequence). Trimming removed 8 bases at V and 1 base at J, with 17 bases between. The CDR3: CATGNRGVGNTEAFF. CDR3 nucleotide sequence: TGTGCCACCGGGAACCGGGGGGTAGGGAACACTGAAGCTTTCTTT.

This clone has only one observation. Here the CDR3 reads CAWRREGGILATGELFF. The CDR3 region has the DNA TGTGCCTGGAGGAGGGAAGGGGGAATTTTGGCCACCGGGGAGCTGTTTTTT. The chain has TRBV30 and TRBJ2-2; D might be TRBD1 (6 bases). This CDR3 has 17 amino acids. Germline CDR1 reads GTSNPN; CDR2 reads SVGIG (reference sequence). V was cut by 3 bases and J by 4 bases, with 21 bases left in between.

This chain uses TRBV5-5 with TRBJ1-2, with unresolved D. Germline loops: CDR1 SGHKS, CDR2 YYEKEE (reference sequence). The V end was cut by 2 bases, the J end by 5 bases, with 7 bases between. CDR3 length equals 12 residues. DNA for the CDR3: TGTGCCAGCAGCTTAATCTCGTATGGCTACACCTTC. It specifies CASSLISYGYTF. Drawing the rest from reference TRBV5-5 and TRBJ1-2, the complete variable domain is DAGVTQSPTHLIKTRGQQVTLRCSPISGHKSVSWYQQVLGQGPQFIFQYYEKEERGRGNFPDRFSARQFPNYSSELNVNALLLGDSALYLCASSLISYGYTFGSGTRLTVV.

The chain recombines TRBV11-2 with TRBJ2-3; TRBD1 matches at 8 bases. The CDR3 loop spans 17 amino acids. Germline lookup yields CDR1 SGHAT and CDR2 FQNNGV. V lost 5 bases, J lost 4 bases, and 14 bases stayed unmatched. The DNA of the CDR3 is TGTGCCAGCAGCCCCCCTGACAGGGGATGGTCCGCAGATACGCAGTATTTT. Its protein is CASSPPDRGWSADTQYF.

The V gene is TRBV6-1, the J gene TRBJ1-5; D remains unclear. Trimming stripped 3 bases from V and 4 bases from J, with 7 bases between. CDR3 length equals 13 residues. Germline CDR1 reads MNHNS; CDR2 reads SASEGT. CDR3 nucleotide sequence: TGTGCCAGCAGTGATGTAGAGAATCAGCCCCAGCATTTT. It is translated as CASSDVENQPQHF.

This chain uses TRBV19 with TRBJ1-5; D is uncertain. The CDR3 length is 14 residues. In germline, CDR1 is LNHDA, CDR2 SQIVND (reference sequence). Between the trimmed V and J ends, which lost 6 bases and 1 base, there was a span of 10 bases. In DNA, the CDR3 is TGTGCCAGTAGACTAGGAGGGAGCAATCAGCCCCAGCATTTT. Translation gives CASRLGGSNQPQHF.

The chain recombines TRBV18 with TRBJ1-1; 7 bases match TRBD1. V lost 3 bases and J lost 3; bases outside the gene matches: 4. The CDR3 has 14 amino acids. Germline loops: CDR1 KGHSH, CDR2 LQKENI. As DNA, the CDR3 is TGTGCCAGCTCACCTAAACAGGGGCACACTGAAGCTTTCTTT. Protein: CASSPKQGHTEAFF.

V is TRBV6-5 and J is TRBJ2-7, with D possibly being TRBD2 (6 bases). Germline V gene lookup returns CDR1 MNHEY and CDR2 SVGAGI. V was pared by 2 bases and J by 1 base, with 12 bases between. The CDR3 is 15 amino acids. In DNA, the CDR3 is TGTGCCAGCAGTTACATGAGGGGAGGATCCTACGAGCAGTACTTC. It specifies CASSYMRGGSYEQYF.

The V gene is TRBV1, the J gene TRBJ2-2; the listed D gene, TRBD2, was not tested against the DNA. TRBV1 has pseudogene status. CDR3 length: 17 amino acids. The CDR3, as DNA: TGCACCAGCAGCCACCACCGGGAGTTTTCGAACACCGGGGAGCTGTTTTTT. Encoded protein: CTSSHHREFSNTGELFF.

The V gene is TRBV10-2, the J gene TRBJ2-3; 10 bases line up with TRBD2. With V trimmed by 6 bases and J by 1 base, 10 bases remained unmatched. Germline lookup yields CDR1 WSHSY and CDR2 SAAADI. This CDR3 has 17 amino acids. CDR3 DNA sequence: TGCGCCAGCAGCGACACGACCGGGACTAGCGGCACAGATACGCAGTATTTT. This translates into CASSDTTGTSGTDTQYF.

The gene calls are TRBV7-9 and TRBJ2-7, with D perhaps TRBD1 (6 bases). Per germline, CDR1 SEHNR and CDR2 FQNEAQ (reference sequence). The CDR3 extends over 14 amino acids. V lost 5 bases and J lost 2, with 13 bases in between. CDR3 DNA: TGTGCCAGCAGCCAAGGCACAGGGACCTACGAGCAGTACTTC. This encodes CASSQGTGTYEQYF.

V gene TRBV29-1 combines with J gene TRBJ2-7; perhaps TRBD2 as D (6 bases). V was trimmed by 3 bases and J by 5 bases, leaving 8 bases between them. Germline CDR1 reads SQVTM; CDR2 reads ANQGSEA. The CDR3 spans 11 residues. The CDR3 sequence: CSVDGGNEQYF. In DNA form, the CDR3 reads TGCAGCGTTGACGGAGGGAACGAGCAGTACTTC.

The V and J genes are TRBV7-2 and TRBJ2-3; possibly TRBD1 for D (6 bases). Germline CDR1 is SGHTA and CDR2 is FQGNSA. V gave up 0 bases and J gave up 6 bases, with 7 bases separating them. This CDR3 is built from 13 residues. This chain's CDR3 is CASSLATGDTQYF. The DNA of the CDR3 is TGTGCCAGCAGCTTAGCTACAGGGGATACGCAGTATTTT.

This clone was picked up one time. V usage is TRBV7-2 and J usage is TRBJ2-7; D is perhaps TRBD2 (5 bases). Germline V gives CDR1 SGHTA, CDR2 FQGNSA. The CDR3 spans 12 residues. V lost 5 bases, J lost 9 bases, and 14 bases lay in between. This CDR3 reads CASSPRERGQYF. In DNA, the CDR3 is TGTGCCAGCAGCCCCCGGGAACGGGGGCAGTACTTC.

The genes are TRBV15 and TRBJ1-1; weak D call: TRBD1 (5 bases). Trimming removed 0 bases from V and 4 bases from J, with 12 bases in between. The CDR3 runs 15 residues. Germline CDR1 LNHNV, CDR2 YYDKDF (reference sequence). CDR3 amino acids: CATSRDKGLGTEAFF. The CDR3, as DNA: TGTGCCACCAGCAGAGATAAGGGGCTGGGCACTGAAGCTTTCTTT.

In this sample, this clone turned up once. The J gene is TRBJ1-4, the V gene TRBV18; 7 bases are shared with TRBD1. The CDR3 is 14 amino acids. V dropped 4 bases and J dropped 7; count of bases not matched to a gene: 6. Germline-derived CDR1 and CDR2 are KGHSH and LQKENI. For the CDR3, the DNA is TGTGCCAGCTCACGGGACAGAGTATTTGAAAAACTGTTTTTT. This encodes CASSRDRVFEKLFF.

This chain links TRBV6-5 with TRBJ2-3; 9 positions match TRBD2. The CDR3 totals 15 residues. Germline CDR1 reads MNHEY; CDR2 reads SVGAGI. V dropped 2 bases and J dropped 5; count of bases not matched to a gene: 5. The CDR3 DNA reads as TGTGCCAGCAGTTACGGTGCGGGGGGGAAAGATACGCAGTATTTT. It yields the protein CASSYGAGGKDTQYF.

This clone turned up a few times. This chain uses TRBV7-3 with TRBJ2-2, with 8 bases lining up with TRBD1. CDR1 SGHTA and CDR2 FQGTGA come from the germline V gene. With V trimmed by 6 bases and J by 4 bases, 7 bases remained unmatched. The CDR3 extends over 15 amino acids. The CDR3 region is CASSSRTGFTGELFF. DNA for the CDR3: TGTGCCAGCAGTTCGAGGACAGGGTTCACCGGGGAGCTGTTTTTT.

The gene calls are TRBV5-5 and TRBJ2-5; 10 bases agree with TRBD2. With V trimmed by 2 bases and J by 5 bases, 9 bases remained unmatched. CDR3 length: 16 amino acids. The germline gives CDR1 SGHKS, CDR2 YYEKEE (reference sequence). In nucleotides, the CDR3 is TGTGCCAGCAGCTTAACCGGGACTAGCGTTTGGGAGACCCAGTACTTC. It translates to CASSLTGTSVWETQYF.

The CDR3 spells CASSLIKYGAPGELFF. The CDR3 region has the DNA TGTGCCAGCAGCTTAATAAAATATGGGGCCCCCGGGGAGCTGTTTTTT. The chain couples TRBV11-1 to TRBJ2-2; D is possibly TRBD1 (5 bases). The CDR3 runs 16 residues. Germline V gene sequence: CDR1 SGHAT, CDR2 FQDESV (reference sequence). V was shortened by 2 bases and J by 6 bases, with 16 bases between the two germline ends.

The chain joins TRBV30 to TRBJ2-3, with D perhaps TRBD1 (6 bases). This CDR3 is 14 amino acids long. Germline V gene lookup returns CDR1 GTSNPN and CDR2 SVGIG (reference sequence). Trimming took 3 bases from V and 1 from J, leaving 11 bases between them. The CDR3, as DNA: TGTGCCTGGAGCTCACAGGGAGGCACAGATACGCAGTATTTT. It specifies CAWSSQGGTDTQYF.

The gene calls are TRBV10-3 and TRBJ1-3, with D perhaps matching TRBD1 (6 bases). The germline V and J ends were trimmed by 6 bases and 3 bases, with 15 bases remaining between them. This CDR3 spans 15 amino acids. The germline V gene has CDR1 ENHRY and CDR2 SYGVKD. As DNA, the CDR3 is TGTGCCATCAGCGTGGGACCAGGGGTTGGAAACACCATATATTTT. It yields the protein CAISVGPGVGNTIYF.

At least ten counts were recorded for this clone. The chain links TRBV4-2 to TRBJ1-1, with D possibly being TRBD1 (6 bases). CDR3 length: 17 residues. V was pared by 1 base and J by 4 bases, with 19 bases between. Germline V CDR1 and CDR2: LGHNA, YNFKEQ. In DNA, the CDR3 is TGTGCCAGCAGCCAAGTGAGGGGCGGGGGCGCCGGCACTGAAGCTTTCTTT. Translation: CASSQVRGGGAGTEAFF.